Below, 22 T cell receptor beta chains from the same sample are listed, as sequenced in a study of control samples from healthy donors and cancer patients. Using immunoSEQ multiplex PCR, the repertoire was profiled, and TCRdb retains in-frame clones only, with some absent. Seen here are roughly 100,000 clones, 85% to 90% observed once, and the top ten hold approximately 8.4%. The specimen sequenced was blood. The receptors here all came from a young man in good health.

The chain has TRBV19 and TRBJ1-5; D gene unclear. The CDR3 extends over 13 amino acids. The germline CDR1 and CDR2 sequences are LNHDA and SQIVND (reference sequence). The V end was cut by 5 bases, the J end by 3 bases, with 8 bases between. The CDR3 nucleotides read TGTGCCAGTAGTTGGGGAAACAATCAGCCCCAGCATTTT. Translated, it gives CASSWGNNQPQHF.

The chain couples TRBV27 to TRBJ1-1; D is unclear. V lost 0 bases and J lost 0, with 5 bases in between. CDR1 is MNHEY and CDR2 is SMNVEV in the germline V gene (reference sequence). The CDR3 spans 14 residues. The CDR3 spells CASSLSGMNTEAFF. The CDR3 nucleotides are TGTGCCAGCAGTTTATCAGGAATGAACACTGAAGCTTTCTTT.

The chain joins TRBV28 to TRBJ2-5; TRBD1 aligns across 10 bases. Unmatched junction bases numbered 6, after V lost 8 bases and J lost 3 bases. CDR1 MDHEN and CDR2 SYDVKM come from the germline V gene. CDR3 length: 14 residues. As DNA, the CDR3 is TGTGCCAGCGGGACAGGGGATAACAAAGAGACCCAGTACTTC. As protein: CASGTGDNKETQYF.

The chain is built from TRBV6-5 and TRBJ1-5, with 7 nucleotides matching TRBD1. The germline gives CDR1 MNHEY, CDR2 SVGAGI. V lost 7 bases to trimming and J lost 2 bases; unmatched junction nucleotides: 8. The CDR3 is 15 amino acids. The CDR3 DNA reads TGTGCCAGCACCGAAGGGGGCAGGGGCAATCAGCCCCAGCATTTT. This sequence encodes CASTEGGRGNQPQHF.

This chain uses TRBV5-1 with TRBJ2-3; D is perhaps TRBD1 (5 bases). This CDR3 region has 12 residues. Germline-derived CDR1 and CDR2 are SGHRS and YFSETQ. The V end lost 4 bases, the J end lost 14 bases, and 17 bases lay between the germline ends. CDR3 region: CASSPLIGATYF. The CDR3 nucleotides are TGCGCCAGCAGCCCGTTGATAGGGGCTACGTATTTT.

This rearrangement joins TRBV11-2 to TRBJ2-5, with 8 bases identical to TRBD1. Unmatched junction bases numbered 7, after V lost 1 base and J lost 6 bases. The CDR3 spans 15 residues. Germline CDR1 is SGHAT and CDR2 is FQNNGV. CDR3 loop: CASSLAQQGEQTQYF. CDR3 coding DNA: TGTGCCAGCAGCTTAGCACAACAGGGGGAACAGACCCAGTACTTC.

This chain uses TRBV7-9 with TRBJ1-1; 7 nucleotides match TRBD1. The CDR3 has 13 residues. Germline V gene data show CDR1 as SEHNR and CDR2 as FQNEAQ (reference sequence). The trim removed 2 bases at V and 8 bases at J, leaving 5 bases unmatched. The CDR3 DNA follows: TGTGCCAGCAGCTTATCCGGGACAGACGAAGCTTTCTTT. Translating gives CASSLSGTDEAFF.

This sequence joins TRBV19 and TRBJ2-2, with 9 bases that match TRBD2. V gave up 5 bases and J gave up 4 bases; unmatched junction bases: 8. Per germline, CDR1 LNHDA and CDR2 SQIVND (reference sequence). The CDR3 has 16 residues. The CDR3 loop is CASSFRLADSTGELFF. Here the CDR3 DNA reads TGTGCCAGTAGTTTCCGACTAGCGGATAGCACCGGGGAGCTGTTTTTT.

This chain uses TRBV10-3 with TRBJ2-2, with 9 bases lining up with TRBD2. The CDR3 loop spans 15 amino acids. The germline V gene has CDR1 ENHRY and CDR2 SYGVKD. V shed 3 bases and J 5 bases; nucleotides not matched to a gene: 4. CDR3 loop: CAISESGRRTGELFF. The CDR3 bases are TGTGCCATCAGTGAAAGCGGGAGGAGGACCGGGGAGCTGTTTTTT.

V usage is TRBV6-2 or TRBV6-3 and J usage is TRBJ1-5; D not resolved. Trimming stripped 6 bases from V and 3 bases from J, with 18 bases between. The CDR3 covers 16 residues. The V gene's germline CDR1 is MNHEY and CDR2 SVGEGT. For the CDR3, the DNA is TGTGCCAGCAGCCTACTAGAGGTTTCGGACAATCAGCCCCAGCATTTT. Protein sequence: CASSLLEVSDNQPQHF.

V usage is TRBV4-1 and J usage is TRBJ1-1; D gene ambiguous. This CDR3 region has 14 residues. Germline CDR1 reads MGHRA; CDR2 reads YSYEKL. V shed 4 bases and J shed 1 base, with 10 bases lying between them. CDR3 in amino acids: CASSRGTANTEAFF. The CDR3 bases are TGCGCCAGCAGCCGAGGTACGGCGAACACTGAAGCTTTCTTT.

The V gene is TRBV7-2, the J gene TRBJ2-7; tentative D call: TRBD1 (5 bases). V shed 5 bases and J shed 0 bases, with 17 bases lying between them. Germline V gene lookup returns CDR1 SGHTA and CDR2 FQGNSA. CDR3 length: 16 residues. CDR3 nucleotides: TGTGCCAGCAGCGAGATTTGGGGCAGGAGCTCCTACGAGCAGTACTTC. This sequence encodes CASSEIWGRSSYEQYF.

CDR3 bases: TGCGCCAGCAGCCCTGGGACAGCACCTGGAAACACCATATATTTT. Residues: CASSPGTAPGNTIYF. This chain links TRBV5-1 with TRBJ1-3; 7 nucleotides agree with TRBD1. This CDR3 spans 15 amino acids. The germline V gene encodes CDR1 SGHRS and CDR2 YFSETQ. V lost 4 bases and J lost 2; bases outside the gene matches: 6.

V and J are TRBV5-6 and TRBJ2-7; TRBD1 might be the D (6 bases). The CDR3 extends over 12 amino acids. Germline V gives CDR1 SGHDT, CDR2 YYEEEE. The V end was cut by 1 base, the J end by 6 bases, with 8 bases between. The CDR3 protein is CASSLRGFEQYF. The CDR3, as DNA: TGTGCCAGCAGCTTGAGGGGGTTCGAGCAGTACTTC.

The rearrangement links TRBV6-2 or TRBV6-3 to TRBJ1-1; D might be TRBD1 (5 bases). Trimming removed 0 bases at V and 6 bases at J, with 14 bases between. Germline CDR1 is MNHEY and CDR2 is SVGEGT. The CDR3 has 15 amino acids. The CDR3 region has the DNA TGTGCCAGCAGTTACTCTTTATCCGGGGGTGCTGAAGCTTTCTTT. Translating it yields CASSYSLSGGAEAFF.

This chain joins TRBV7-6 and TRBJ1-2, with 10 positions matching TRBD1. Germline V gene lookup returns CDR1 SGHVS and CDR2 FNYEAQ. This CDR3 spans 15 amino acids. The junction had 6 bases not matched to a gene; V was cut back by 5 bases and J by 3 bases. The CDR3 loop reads CASSPGTGADYGYTF. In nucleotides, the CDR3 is TGTGCCAGCAGCCCTGGGACAGGGGCTGACTATGGCTACACCTTC.

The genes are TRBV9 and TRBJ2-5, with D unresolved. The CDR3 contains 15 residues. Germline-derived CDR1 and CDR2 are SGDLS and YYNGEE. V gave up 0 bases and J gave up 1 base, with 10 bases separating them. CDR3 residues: CASSVAWALQETQYF. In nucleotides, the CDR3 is TGTGCCAGCAGCGTAGCCTGGGCGCTCCAAGAGACCCAGTACTTC.

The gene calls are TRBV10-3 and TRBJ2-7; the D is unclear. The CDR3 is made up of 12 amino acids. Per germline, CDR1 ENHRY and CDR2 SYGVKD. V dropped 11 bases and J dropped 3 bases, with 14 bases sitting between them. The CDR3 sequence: CAPEAGNYEQYF. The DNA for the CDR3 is TGTGCCCCCGAGGCTGGGAACTACGAGCAGTACTTC.

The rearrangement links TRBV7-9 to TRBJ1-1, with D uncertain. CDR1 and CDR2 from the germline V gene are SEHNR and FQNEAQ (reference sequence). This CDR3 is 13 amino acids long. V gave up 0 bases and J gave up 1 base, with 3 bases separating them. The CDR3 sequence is CASSLATNTEAFF. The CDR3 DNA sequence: TGTGCCAGCAGCTTAGCCACGAACACTGAAGCTTTCTTT.

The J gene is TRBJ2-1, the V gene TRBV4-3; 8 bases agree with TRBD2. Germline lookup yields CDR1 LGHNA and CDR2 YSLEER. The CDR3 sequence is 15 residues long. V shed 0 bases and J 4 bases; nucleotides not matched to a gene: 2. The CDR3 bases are TGCGCCAGCAGCCAAGAACCGGGGGGGTACAATGAGCAGTTCTTC. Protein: CASSQEPGGYNEQFF.

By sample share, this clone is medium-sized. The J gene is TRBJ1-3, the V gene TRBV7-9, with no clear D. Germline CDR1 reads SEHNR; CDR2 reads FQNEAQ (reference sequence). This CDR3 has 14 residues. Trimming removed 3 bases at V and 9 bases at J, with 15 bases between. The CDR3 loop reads CASSLGIRDGTIYF. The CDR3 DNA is TGTGCCAGCAGCTTGGGGATAAGAGATGGCACCATATATTTT.

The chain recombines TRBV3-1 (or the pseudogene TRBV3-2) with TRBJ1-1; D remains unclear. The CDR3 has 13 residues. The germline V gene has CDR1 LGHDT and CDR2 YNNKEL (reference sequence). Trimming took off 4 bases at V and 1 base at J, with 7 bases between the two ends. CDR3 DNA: TGTGCCAGCAGCCGCATAGGGAACACTGAAGCTTTCTTT. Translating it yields CASSRIGNTEAFF.